These 5 T cell receptor beta chains were sequenced from one sample in a study of brain T cells in children with intractable seizures. Generated by immunoSEQ multiplex PCR, the TCRdb table keeps only in-frame clones and is missing some. The data contain about 40,000 clones, roughly 90% of them singletons. The material sequenced was peripheral blood, taken at surgery. These receptors were collected from a girl aged 2-10 years with tuberous sclerosis and intractable seizures.

V usage is TRBV5-1 and J usage is TRBJ2-5; 7 bases match TRBD1. Germline loops: CDR1 SGHRS, CDR2 YFSETQ. There are 15 residues in the CDR3. Trimming at V came to 0 bases and at J to 1 base, leaving 3 bases not matched to a gene. CDR3 coding DNA: TGCGCCAGCAGCTTGGCCCGGGACAGCCAAGAGACCCAGTACTTC. Encoded protein: CASSLARDSQETQYF.

The table lists this clone with a count of one. The CDR3 reads CASSQPGTGNEKLFF. CDR3 bases: TGCGCCAGCAGCCAACCCGGGACAGGGAATGAAAAACTGTTTTTT. V is TRBV4-1 and J is TRBJ1-4; 9 bases are shared with TRBD1. Germline V gene lookup returns CDR1 MGHRA and CDR2 YSYEKL. The CDR3 length is 15 residues. Trimming took 2 bases from V and 5 from J; bases not matched to a gene: 3.

V usage is TRBV15 and J usage is TRBJ2-5, with no clear D. This CDR3 comprises 15 residues. V lost 1 base, J lost 0 bases, and 9 bases lay in between. The germline V gene encodes CDR1 LNHNV and CDR2 YYDKDF (reference sequence). The CDR3 DNA reads as TGTGCCACCAGCAGAGGGGGTACAGACCAAGAGACCCAGTACTTC. As protein: CATSRGGTDQETQYF.

The CDR3 DNA sequence: TGTGCCAGCAGTCGGGACGGCAATCAGCCCCAGCATTTT. Translating it yields CASSRDGNQPQHF. J is TRBJ1-5 and V is TRBV28; maybe TRBD1 (5 bases). The CDR3 is made up of 13 amino acids. V was cut by 5 bases and J by 2 bases, with 7 bases left in between. Germline CDR1 MDHEN, CDR2 SYDVKM.

The V call is TRBV24-1, the J call TRBJ2-5; D possibly corresponds to TRBD1 (6 bases). The CDR3 totals 15 residues. Germline CDR1 and CDR2: KGHDR and SFDVKD. The ends were cut back, 4 bases at V and 0 bases at J, with 11 bases in the middle. The CDR3, as DNA: TGTGCCACCAGTGACCCAGGGGAGAACCAAGAGACCCAGTACTTC. Residues: CATSDPGENQETQYF.